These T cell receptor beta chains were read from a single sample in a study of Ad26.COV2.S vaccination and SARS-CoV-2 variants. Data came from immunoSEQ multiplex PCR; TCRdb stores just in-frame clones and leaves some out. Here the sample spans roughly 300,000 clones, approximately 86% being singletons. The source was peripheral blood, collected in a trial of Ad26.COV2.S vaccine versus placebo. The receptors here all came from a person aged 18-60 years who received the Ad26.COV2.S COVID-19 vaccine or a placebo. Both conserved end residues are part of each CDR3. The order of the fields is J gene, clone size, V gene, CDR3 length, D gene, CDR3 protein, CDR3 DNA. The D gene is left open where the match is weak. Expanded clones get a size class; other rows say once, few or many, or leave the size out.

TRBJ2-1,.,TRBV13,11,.,CASSALNEQFF,TGTGCCAGCAGCGCTTTAAATGAGCAGTTCTTC
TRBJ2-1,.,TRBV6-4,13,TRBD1,CASIRTGGNEQFF,TGTGCCAGCATTCGGACAGGGGGCAATGAGCAGTTCTTC
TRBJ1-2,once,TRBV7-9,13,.,CASSLNFGYGYTF,TGTGCCAGCAGCTTGAATTTTGGCTATGGCTACACCTTC
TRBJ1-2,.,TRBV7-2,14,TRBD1,CASSSDRGSRGYTF,TGTGCCAGCAGCTCGGACAGGGGATCAAGGGGCTACACCTTC
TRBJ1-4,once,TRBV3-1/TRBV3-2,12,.,CASSQDDEKLFF,TGTGCCAGCAGCCAAGATGACGAAAAACTGTTTTTT
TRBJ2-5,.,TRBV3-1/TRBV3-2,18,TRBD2,CASSQVRSSGPKGETQYF,TGTGCCAGCAGCCAAGTTAGGTCTAGCGGGCCGAAGGGGGAGACCCAGTACTTC
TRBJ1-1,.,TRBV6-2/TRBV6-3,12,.,CASSYSRFSAFF,TGTGCCAGCAGTTACTCGAGATTTTCGGCTTTCTTT
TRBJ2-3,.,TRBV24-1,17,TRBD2,CATSDSLAPDDGDTQYF,TGTGCCACCAGTGACTCACTAGCGCCCGATGATGGGGATACGCAGTATTTT
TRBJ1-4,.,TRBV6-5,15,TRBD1,CASSLTGTGEAKLFF,TGTGCCAGCAGTCTCACCGGGACAGGGGAAGCAAAACTGTTTTTT
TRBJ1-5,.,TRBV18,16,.,CASSPGVGGPDQPQHF,TGTGCCAGCTCACCAGGGGTCGGGGGGCCCGATCAGCCCCAGCATTTT
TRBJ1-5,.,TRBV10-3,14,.,CAISESGSNQPQHF,TGTGCCATCAGTGAGTCAGGGTCTAATCAGCCCCAGCATTTT
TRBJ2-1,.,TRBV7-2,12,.,CASSLALNEQFF,TGTGCCAGCAGCTTAGCTTTAAATGAGCAGTTCTTC
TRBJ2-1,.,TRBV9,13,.,CASSVFGGHEQFF,TGTGCCAGCAGCGTTTTTGGCGGCCATGAGCAGTTCTTC
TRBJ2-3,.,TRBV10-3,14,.,CAIRDSGSTDTQYF,TGTGCCATCAGGGACAGTGGAAGCACAGATACGCAGTATTTT
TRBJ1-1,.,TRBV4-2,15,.,CASSQDMGRATEAFF,TGTGCCAGCAGCCAAGATATGGGCAGGGCTACTGAAGCTTTCTTT
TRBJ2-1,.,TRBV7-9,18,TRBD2,CASSLPPRLAGYRNEQFF,TGTGCCAGCAGCTTACCTCCTCGACTAGCGGGATATAGAAATGAGCAGTTCTTC
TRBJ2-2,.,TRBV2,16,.,CASSGKRSLNTGELFF,TGTGCCAGCAGTGGAAAGCGGAGCCTGAACACCGGGGAGCTGTTTTTT
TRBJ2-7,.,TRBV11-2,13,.,CASSLWQNYEQYF,TGTGCCAGCAGCTTGTGGCAGAACTACGAGCAGTACTTC
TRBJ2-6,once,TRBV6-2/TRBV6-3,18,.,CASTPRRANTSGANVLTF,TGTGCCAGCACCCCTAGAAGGGCAAACACGTCGGGGGCCAACGTCCTGACTTTC
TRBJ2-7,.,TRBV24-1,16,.,CATSDPGRQGSYEQYF,TGTGCCACCAGTGATCCCGGCCGGCAGGGGAGCTACGAGCAGTACTTC
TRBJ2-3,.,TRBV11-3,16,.,CASSQNWQGDTDTQYF,TGTGCCAGCAGCCAAAACTGGCAGGGAGACACAGATACGCAGTATTTT
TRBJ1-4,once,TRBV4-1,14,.,CASSQGSLNEKLFF,TGCGCCAGCAGCCAAGGGTCCCTTAATGAAAAACTGTTTTTT
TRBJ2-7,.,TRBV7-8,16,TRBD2,CASSLDWQRDSYEQYF,TGTGCCAGCAGCTTAGACTGGCAGCGGGACTCCTACGAGCAGTACTTC
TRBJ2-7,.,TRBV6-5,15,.,CASGAWGDSSYEQYF,TGTGCCAGCGGAGCTTGGGGGGACAGTTCCTACGAGCAGTACTTC
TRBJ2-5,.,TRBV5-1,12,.,CASASNQETQYF,TGCGCCAGTGCAAGCAACCAAGAGACCCAGTACTTC
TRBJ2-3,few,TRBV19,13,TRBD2,CASSRPSGGETFF,TGTGCCAGTAGTCGCCCTAGCGGAGGGGAGACCTTTTTT
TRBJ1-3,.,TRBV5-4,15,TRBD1,CASSSQGGAGNTIYF,TGTGCCAGCAGCTCACAAGGGGGCGCTGGAAACACCATATATTTT
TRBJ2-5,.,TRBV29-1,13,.,CSVDGSGGETQYF,TGCAGCGTTGATGGGTCAGGCGGGGAGACCCAGTACTTC
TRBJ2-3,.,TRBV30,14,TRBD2,CAWKGLAGPDTQYF,TGTGCCTGGAAGGGGTTAGCGGGGCCAGATACGCAGTATTTT
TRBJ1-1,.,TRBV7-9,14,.,CASSLAGKNTEAFF,TGTGCCAGCAGCCTAGCAGGGAAGAACACTGAAGCTTTCTTT
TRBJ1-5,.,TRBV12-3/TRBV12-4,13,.,CASSLDSRQPQHF,TGTGCCAGCAGCTTAGACAGTCGCCAGCCCCAGCATTTT
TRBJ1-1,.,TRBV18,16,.,CASSPRAGLDYTEAFF,TGTGCCAGCTCACCCCGGGCGGGGTTGGATTACACTGAAGCTTTCTTT
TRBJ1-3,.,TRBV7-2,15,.,CASSLGDYSGNTIYF,TGTGCCAGCAGCTTAGGCGATTACTCTGGAAACACCATATATTTT